Listed below are T cell receptor beta chains from one sample, sequenced in a study of CD8 T cells in ankylosing spondylitis. Each CDR3 protein gets one entry after TCRdb re-called the 5' RACE reads with MiXCR. Of under 250,000 distinct CDR3 sequences listed, about a quarter were seen once; the top ten hold less than 8.5%. The sequenced sample consisted of blood, either unsorted or a sorted T cell fraction (not recorded which). The receptors originated from a male donor with ankylosing spondylitis or in good health (not recorded which). Each CDR3 is given with its conserved first and last residue. Each record gives: J gene, D gene, V gene, CDR3 protein. A D gene is named only where the DNA matches it firmly.

j_gene: TRBJ2-3
d_gene: TRBD2
v_gene: TRBV20-1
CDR3aa: CSASLSGPGADTQYF

j_gene: TRBJ2-3
d_gene: TRBD2
v_gene: TRBV7-3
CDR3aa: CASSSKPAGPGYF

j_gene: TRBJ2-7
d_gene: NA
v_gene: TRBV7-2
CDR3aa: CASSSRDSQGSDEQYF

j_gene: TRBJ1-1
d_gene: NA
v_gene: TRBV29-1
CDR3aa: CSVKGAEDAFF

j_gene: TRBJ2-4
d_gene: NA
v_gene: TRBV4-3
CDR3aa: CASSQVLGGSKNIQYF

j_gene: TRBJ1-3
d_gene: NA
v_gene: TRBV4-1
CDR3aa: CASTPRGFGNTIYF

j_gene: TRBJ2-1
d_gene: TRBD2
v_gene: TRBV27
CDR3aa: CASRLAGGGGNEQFF

j_gene: TRBJ1-5
d_gene: NA
v_gene: TRBV4-3
CDR3aa: CASSQTTGNQPQHF

j_gene: TRBJ1-4
d_gene: NA
v_gene: TRBV29-1
CDR3aa: CSVQTGGIEKLFF

j_gene: TRBJ2-7
d_gene: NA
v_gene: TRBV5-6
CDR3aa: CASSRTTLKTEEQYF

j_gene: TRBJ2-7
d_gene: NA
v_gene: TRBV20-1
CDR3aa: CSARDRRRDWYEQYF

j_gene: TRBJ2-1
d_gene: TRBD2
v_gene: TRBV10-3
CDR3aa: CAISETSGSEQFF

j_gene: TRBJ2-7
d_gene: TRBD2
v_gene: TRBV27
CDR3aa: CASSFLASGRVHEQYF

j_gene: TRBJ2-1
d_gene: TRBD2
v_gene: TRBV6-1
CDR3aa: CASSRPSGRSNEQFF

j_gene: TRBJ1-1
d_gene: NA
v_gene: TRBV7-2
CDR3aa: CASSLVFPTGTEAFF

j_gene: TRBJ2-3
d_gene: TRBD2
v_gene: TRBV20-1
CDR3aa: CSTTSGRTDTQYF

j_gene: TRBJ2-5
d_gene: NA
v_gene: TRBV2
CDR3aa: CASASGSTEETQYF

j_gene: TRBJ1-5
d_gene: NA
v_gene: TRBV7-8
CDR3aa: CASSSDQKNQPQHF

j_gene: TRBJ2-1
d_gene: TRBD2
v_gene: TRBV20-1
CDR3aa: CSAKTSGARGGEQFF

j_gene: TRBJ2-1
d_gene: NA
v_gene: TRBV10-3
CDR3aa: CAISETGRNEQFF

j_gene: TRBJ2-1
d_gene: NA
v_gene: TRBV5-5
CDR3aa: CASSTERRGYNEQFF

j_gene: TRBJ1-2
d_gene: NA
v_gene: TRBV29-1
CDR3aa: CSVEDRGGFGYGYTF

j_gene: TRBJ2-3
d_gene: TRBD1
v_gene: TRBV13
CDR3aa: CASSFLPGTGGDTQYF

j_gene: TRBJ2-1
d_gene: TRBD2
v_gene: TRBV6-5
CDR3aa: CASRLLAGVLNEQFF

j_gene: TRBJ2-3
d_gene: TRBD1
v_gene: TRBV10-3
CDR3aa: CAISEGGQFTDTQYF

j_gene: TRBJ2-4
d_gene: TRBD1
v_gene: TRBV4-2
CDR3aa: CASSQDTGGRNIQYF

j_gene: TRBJ1-1
d_gene: NA
v_gene: TRBV20-1
CDR3aa: CSAIAGLVTEAFF

j_gene: TRBJ1-3
d_gene: TRBD1
v_gene: TRBV29-1
CDR3aa: CSVEAPGQGVNTIYF

j_gene: TRBJ2-1
d_gene: TRBD2
v_gene: TRBV5-1
CDR3aa: CASSLGRTSDNEQFF

j_gene: TRBJ2-2
d_gene: TRBD2
v_gene: TRBV20-1
CDR3aa: CSASPRGRRAGELFF

j_gene: TRBJ1-1
d_gene: NA
v_gene: TRBV29-1
CDR3aa: CSGSRGNTEAFF

j_gene: TRBJ1-2
d_gene: TRBD1
v_gene: TRBV3-1
CDR3aa: CASSQRGTGTLGYGYTF

j_gene: TRBJ2-3
d_gene: TRBD1
v_gene: TRBV4-1
CDR3aa: CASSQSGTGVQDTQYF

j_gene: TRBJ1-1
d_gene: NA
v_gene: TRBV5-6
CDR3aa: CASRSDSGTEAFF

j_gene: TRBJ2-7
d_gene: NA
v_gene: TRBV3-1
CDR3aa: CASSQDSRDEYF

j_gene: TRBJ2-5
d_gene: NA
v_gene: TRBV29-1
CDR3aa: CSVGDIPTQYF

j_gene: TRBJ2-5
d_gene: NA
v_gene: TRBV7-2
CDR3aa: CASSLQRTAAFQETQYF

j_gene: TRBJ2-1
d_gene: TRBD2
v_gene: TRBV10-3
CDR3aa: CAISGAGDYNEQFF

j_gene: TRBJ2-2
d_gene: NA
v_gene: TRBV9
CDR3aa: CASSAMGFSGELFF

j_gene: TRBJ2-5
d_gene: TRBD1
v_gene: TRBV5-1
CDR3aa: CASSPAGTAERDQYF

j_gene: TRBJ2-1
d_gene: TRBD2
v_gene: TRBV20-1
CDR3aa: CSARDEGLAGPREQFF

j_gene: TRBJ2-1
d_gene: TRBD2
v_gene: TRBV3-1
CDR3aa: CASSQISSGKQFF

j_gene: TRBJ2-7
d_gene: TRBD2
v_gene: TRBV6-1
CDR3aa: CASRESGTSSYEQYF

j_gene: TRBJ1-2
d_gene: NA
v_gene: TRBV6-5
CDR3aa: CASSYDRKNYGYTF

j_gene: TRBJ2-1
d_gene: TRBD2
v_gene: TRBV29-1
CDR3aa: CSAVTHPPSLAGGYNEQFF

j_gene: TRBJ2-7
d_gene: TRBD1
v_gene: TRBV12-3/TRBV12-4
CDR3aa: CASGQGAYEQYF

j_gene: TRBJ2-7
d_gene: NA
v_gene: TRBV10-2
CDR3aa: CASSDGFLYEQYF